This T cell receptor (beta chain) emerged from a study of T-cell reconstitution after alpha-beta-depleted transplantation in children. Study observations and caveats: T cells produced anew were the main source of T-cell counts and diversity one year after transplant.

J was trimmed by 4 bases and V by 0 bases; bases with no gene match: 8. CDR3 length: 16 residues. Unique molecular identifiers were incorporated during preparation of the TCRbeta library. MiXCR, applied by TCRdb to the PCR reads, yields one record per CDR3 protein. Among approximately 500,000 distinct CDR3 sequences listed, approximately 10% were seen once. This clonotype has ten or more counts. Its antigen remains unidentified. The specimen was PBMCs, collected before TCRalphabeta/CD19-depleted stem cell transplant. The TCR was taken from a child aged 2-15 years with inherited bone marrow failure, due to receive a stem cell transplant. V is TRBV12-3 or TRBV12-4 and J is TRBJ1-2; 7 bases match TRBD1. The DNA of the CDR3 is TGTGCCAGCAGTTTAGCAGGGACAGCCCGGCTCTATGGCTACACCTTC. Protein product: CASSLAGTARLYGYTF.